This T cell receptor beta chain was retrieved from a study of T cells after yellow fever vaccination. TCRdb passed the 5' RACE reads through MiXCR, listing each CDR3 protein once. This sample has 300,000 or so distinct CDR3 sequences; less than 9.5% occur once, and the top ten carry approximately 15%. A note on this clonotype: The antigen is unknown.

Whole-study results and caveats: Post-booster repertoires again held most primary-vaccination clones (roughly 95% CD4, roughly 90% CD8). By day 5 rather than day 15, the secondary response had peaked, though it was weaker.

This CDR3 is 14 amino acids long. Germline assignment: CDR1 MNHEY and CDR2 SMNVEV (reference sequence). Trimming removed 5 bases at V and 4 bases at J, with 12 bases between. This specimen consisted of PBMCs, obtained around 45 days after the first yellow fever vaccination. The J gene is TRBJ1-5, the V gene TRBV27; no clear D gene. The source is a man younger than 30 who received the YFV17D yellow fever vaccine. CDR3 amino acids: CASSPFSGNQPQHF. In nucleotides, the CDR3 is TGTGCCAGCAGTCCTTTTTCTGGGAATCAGCCCCAGCATTTT.